The 20 T cell receptor beta chains in this list originate from one sample, sequenced in a study of shared clonotypes between healthy human individuals. Generated by immunoSEQ multiplex PCR, the TCRdb table keeps only in-frame clones and is missing some. The profile covers 450,000 to 650,000 clones, with around 80% appearing a single time and more than 10% taken by the ten largest. The sequencing sample was made of PBMCs. These receptors were collected from a woman between 35 and 50 years old in good health. Some clones in this sample may be carry-over from other donors' samples.

This chain joins TRBV18 and TRBJ2-7; weak D call: TRBD1 (6 bases). The CDR3 runs 15 residues. Germline assignment: CDR1 KGHSH and CDR2 LQKENI. Deletions cut 3 bases from V and 5 bases from J, with 17 bases between. CDR3 sequence: CASSPDRNGADEQYF. Here the CDR3 DNA reads TGTGCCAGCTCACCTGACAGGAACGGGGCCGACGAGCAGTACTTC.

This sequence joins TRBV7-8 and TRBJ1-4; 9 bases match TRBD1. This CDR3 is built from 15 residues. Germline loops: CDR1 SGHVS, CDR2 FQNEAQ. J lost 7 bases, V lost 5 bases, and 8 bases had no gene match. CDR3 DNA sequence: TGTGCCAGCAGCGCAAGACAGGGGGGGATTGAAAAACTGTTTTTT. The encoded protein is CASSARQGGIEKLFF.

The chain recombines TRBV28 with TRBJ2-5; tentative D call: TRBD2 (5 bases). V was shortened by 6 bases and J by 5 bases, with 22 bases between the two germline ends. The CDR3 runs 16 residues. Germline CDR1 is MDHEN and CDR2 is SYDVKM. DNA for the CDR3: TGTGCCAGCAGCTTAGGCAGTTACGGGGTTACTGAGACCCAGTACTTC. It translates to CASSLGSYGVTETQYF.

The V gene is TRBV6-1, the J gene TRBJ2-7, with a weak D call TRBD1 (6 bases). The germline V and J ends were trimmed by 6 bases and 6 bases, with 18 bases remaining between them. The CDR3 consists of 14 residues. The germline V gene has CDR1 MNHNS and CDR2 SASEGT. The CDR3, as DNA: TGTGCCAGCAGGGGGGCCAACACGGGGTTCGAGCAGTACTTC. Translating it yields CASRGANTGFEQYF.

This clone was found a few times. The chain couples TRBV14 to TRBJ2-5; TRBD1 aligns across 8 bases. The V gene's germline CDR1 is SGHDN and CDR2 FVKESK. V was clipped by 0 bases and J by 1 base; unmatched bases: 10. The CDR3 totals 18 residues. DNA of the CDR3: TGTGCCAGCAGCCAAGATTTCGGGACAGGTGCCCTCCAAGAGACCCAGTACTTC. It codes for CASSQDFGTGALQETQYF.

The V and J genes are TRBV28 and TRBJ2-7, with D perhaps being TRBD1 or TRBD2 (6 bases each). Germline assignment: CDR1 MDHEN and CDR2 SYDVKM. The ends were cut back, 6 bases at V and 4 bases at J, with 13 bases in the middle. The CDR3 covers 13 residues. The CDR3 DNA reads as TGTGCCAGCAGAACGAGGGGGGTGTACGAGCAGTACTTC. It specifies CASRTRGVYEQYF.

Only a few counts were recorded for this clone. The chain carries TRBV4-2 and TRBJ2-2; D gene ambiguous. There are 12 residues in the CDR3. Trimming removed 4 bases at V and 9 bases at J, with 9 bases between. Germline-derived CDR1 and CDR2 are LGHNA and YNFKEQ. CDR3 residues: CASSLPRRELFF. CDR3 coding DNA: TGTGCCAGCAGCCTGCCGAGACGGGAGCTGTTTTTT.

This chain joins TRBV27 and TRBJ2-3; possibly TRBD1 for D (6 bases). Germline V CDR1 and CDR2: MNHEY, SMNVEV (reference sequence). V gave up 4 bases and J gave up 8 bases, with 16 bases separating them. This CDR3 spans 14 amino acids. The CDR3: CASSSDSYWGTQYF. The CDR3 DNA sequence: TGTGCCAGCAGTTCGGACAGCTACTGGGGTACGCAGTATTTT.

This clone was recorded a few times. The rearrangement links TRBV7-3 to TRBJ1-1; D is ambiguous. The CDR3 consists of 13 residues. CDR1 and CDR2 from the germline V gene are SGHTA and FQGTGA. Trimming left V 6 bases short and J 1 base short, with 9 bases between. CDR3: CASSHAGNTEAFF. CDR3 DNA: TGTGCCAGCAGTCATGCAGGGAACACTGAAGCTTTCTTT.

This clone was detected only once. The gene calls are TRBV15 and TRBJ2-2; TRBD1 agrees at 11 bases. Germline CDR1 reads LNHNV; CDR2 reads YYDKDF (reference sequence). V shed 4 bases, J shed 4 bases, and the junction held 5 bases outside the gene matches. This CDR3 is 16 amino acids long. Written as DNA, the CDR3 is TGTGCCACCAGCATTACGGGACAGGGGGGCACCGGGGAGCTGTTTTTT. Its protein is CATSITGQGGTGELFF.

The chain joins TRBV5-1 to TRBJ2-7, with 12 bases fitting TRBD2. The CDR3 covers 15 residues. Germline values: CDR1 SGHRS, CDR2 YFSETQ. V trimming: 4 bases; J trimming: 7 bases; junction bases outside the gene matches: 9. The CDR3 sequence is CASSTGLAGTGEQYF. As DNA, the CDR3 is TGCGCCAGCAGCACCGGACTAGCGGGAACGGGGGAGCAGTACTTC.

The chain couples TRBV2 to TRBJ1-2, with a weak D call TRBD1 (6 bases). V lost 1 base and J 3 bases, leaving 12 bases between the germline ends. Germline values: CDR1 SNHLY, CDR2 FYNNEI. This CDR3 is built from 15 residues. CDR3 bases: TGTGCCAGCAGTGAAGGGCAGGGGTTGTACTATGGCTACACCTTC. Amino acid sequence: CASSEGQGLYYGYTF.

This clone came up once. The chain is built from TRBV4-2 and TRBJ1-1; D is perhaps TRBD1 (5 bases). There are 14 residues in the CDR3. Trimming cost V 7 bases and J 1 base, with 13 bases left between them. The germline gives CDR1 LGHNA, CDR2 YNFKEQ. Written as DNA, the CDR3 is TGTGCCAGCAATTTAGAGGGGCAGAACACTGAAGCTTTCTTT. Its translation: CASNLEGQNTEAFF.

J is TRBJ2-3 and V is TRBV7-6; 7 bases agree with TRBD1. CDR1 and CDR2 (germline): SGHVS, FNYEAQ. J was trimmed by 4 bases and V by 8 bases; bases with no gene match: 6. This CDR3 region has 13 residues. This chain's CDR3 is CASRDSLSDTQYF. The CDR3, as DNA: TGTGCCAGCCGGGACAGTCTGTCAGATACGCAGTATTTT.

The V call is TRBV5-4, the J call TRBJ2-7; possible D gene TRBD1, 5 bases. The CDR3 consists of 13 residues. The ends were cut back, 4 bases at V and 1 base at J, with 9 bases in the middle. Germline CDR1 reads SGHNT; CDR2 reads YYREEE (reference sequence). The CDR3 protein is CASSPRESYEQYF. Written as DNA, the CDR3 is TGTGCCAGCAGCCCCAGGGAATCCTACGAGCAGTACTTC.

The J gene is TRBJ2-2, the V gene TRBV4-2, with 9 bases that match TRBD2. Trimming at V came to 0 bases and at J to 4 bases, leaving 9 bases not matched to a gene. Germline CDR1 and CDR2: LGHNA and YNFKEQ. The length of the CDR3 is 18 residues. The CDR3, as DNA: TGTGCCAGCAGCCAAGATGAGGCGGGAGGGCCGGTCACCGGGGAGCTGTTTTTT. This gives the protein CASSQDEAGGPVTGELFF.

This clone was seen a handful of times. The gene calls are TRBV2 and TRBJ2-7; 13 bases fit TRBD2. Germline V gene lookup returns CDR1 SNHLY and CDR2 FYNNEI. The CDR3 consists of 17 residues. V lost 5 bases and J lost 0; bases outside the gene matches: 7. In DNA, the CDR3 is TGTGCCAGCAGTAGACTAGCGGGAGGCCGAAGCTCCTACGAGCAGTACTTC. Its protein product is CASSRLAGGRSSYEQYF.

CDR3 DNA sequence: TGTGCCAGTAGTCTAGGGGGCCGTGGCAATCAGCCCCAGCATTTT. It encodes CASSLGGRGNQPQHF. The chain is built from TRBV19 and TRBJ1-5; 7 nucleotides align to TRBD1. Germline assignment: CDR1 LNHDA and CDR2 SQIVND (reference sequence). The CDR3 is 15 amino acids. J was trimmed by 2 bases and V by 5 bases; bases with no gene match: 6.

This chain uses TRBV4-1 with TRBJ2-3, with 11 bases aligning to TRBD2. This CDR3 spans 17 amino acids. The germline gives CDR1 MGHRA, CDR2 YSYEKL. J gave up 5 bases and V 4 bases, and 11 bases lay outside the gene matches. CDR3 DNA sequence: TGCGCCAGCAGCCTTAGCCCAATAGCGGGGGGGGGAGATACGCAGTATTTT. Protein sequence: CASSLSPIAGGGDTQYF.

The V call is TRBV6-1, the J call TRBJ2-5, with unresolved D. The J call may be faulty, since TRBJ2-7 better matches the DNA end. The CDR3 runs 12 residues. Germline V gives CDR1 MNHNS, CDR2 SASEGT. DNA of the CDR3: TGTGCCAGCAGTGACGGTTTTTACGAGCAGTACTTC. Its protein is CASSDGFYEQYF.